This T cell receptor (beta chain) was recorded in a study of CD8+ T cells in alopecia areata. This clone was picked up a small number of times. RNA extraction and reverse transcription yielded cDNA as sequencing template. Generated by immunoSEQ multiplex PCR, the TCRdb table keeps only in-frame clones and is missing some. The table records 90,000 to 150,000 clones, 53% of them present only once. Treatment given: oral pan-JAK inhibitor, 5-10 mg twice daily. The V gene's germline CDR1 is ENHRY and CDR2 SYGVKD. The length of the CDR3 is 14 residues. With V trimmed by 4 bases and J by 6 bases, 5 bases remained unmatched.

V gene TRBV10-3 combines with J gene TRBJ2-1, with 8 positions matching TRBD2. The sequencing used CD4+ T cells sorted from blood, collected at week 4, from a patient treated with tofacitinib. The receptor was isolated from a human donor with alopecia areata. The CDR3 region has the DNA TGTGCCATCAGTGCGGGACTAGACTCCAATGAGCAGTTCTTC. This translates into CAISAGLDSNEQFF.